A single sample is the source of the 2 T cell receptor beta chains below, sequenced in a study of shared clonotypes between healthy human individuals. The naive CD8 population came from CD45RO-negative cells selected for CCR7, without terminally differentiated effector memory CD45RA+ cells. Profiling relied on immunoSEQ multiplex PCR, and the TCRdb table lists in-frame clones only, not all of them. Among just over 2,000,000 clones listed, about 95% were seen once. What was sequenced was naive CD8+ T cells sorted from blood. Receptors originate from a man between 18 and 29 years old in good health.

The V and J genes are TRBV6-5 and TRBJ2-2, with D perhaps matching TRBD1 (5 bases). Germline CDR1 is MNHEY and CDR2 is SVGAGI. V lost 2 bases and J 0 bases, leaving 10 bases between the germline ends. The CDR3 is 16 amino acids. DNA of the CDR3: TGTGCCAGCAGTTACGACAGTGCCGCGAACACCGGGGAGCTGTTTTTT. It codes for CASSYDSAANTGELFF.

The chain combines TRBV4-3 with TRBJ2-3, with D possibly TRBD1 on 6 matching bases. Germline V gene lookup returns CDR1 LGHNA and CDR2 YSLEER. CDR3 length equals 16 residues. Trimming shortened V by 3 bases and J by 0 bases, and 13 bases separated the two germline ends. CDR3 sequence (DNA): TGCGCCAGCAGCCATGGGGGCGGTGCTAGCACAGATACGCAGTATTTT. Translated: CASSHGGGASTDTQYF.